This T cell receptor (beta chain) was sequenced in a study of neurological immune-mediated disorders. Notes on the study in general: No sharing of CDR3 amino acid sequences was observed among expanded clones across subjects, suggesting private repertoires in all groups.

TCRdb analysed the 5' RACE reads with MiXCR anew, one entry per CDR3 protein. The sample has under 45,000 distinct CDR3 sequences, around a fifth seen once. This clonotype is medium-sized within its sample. What it recognizes is unknown. V gave up 4 bases and J gave up 1 base, with 8 bases separating them. CDR3 size: 14 residues. Germline V gene sequence: CDR1 SGDLS, CDR2 YYNGEE. Specified time point: technical triplicate 3. The specimen sequenced was PBMCs. This clonotype was sampled from a man between 60 and 75 years old with HTLV-1-associated myelopathy (HAM/TSP). The chain combines TRBV9 with TRBJ2-2; tentative D call: TRBD1 (5 bases). CDR3 sequence (DNA): TGTGCCAGCAGCCAGGGCCTGAACACCGGGGAGCTGTTTTTT. Encoded protein: CASSQGLNTGELFF.